These T cell receptor beta chains were read from a single sample in a study of identical twins. Each CDR3 protein is one row after TCRdb ran MiXCR on the 5' RACE reads. The data show around 680,000 distinct CDR3 sequences, around 8.6% seen once. These same records also appear under a second study, on yellow fever vaccine responses in identical twins.

The material sequenced was PBMCs. These receptor sequences come from a woman aged 18-35 years in good health. Each CDR3 is given with its conserved first and last residue. Fields, in order: V gene, J gene, clone size, D gene, CDR3 DNA, CDR3 protein. A D gene is named only where the DNA matches it firmly. The size field is filled for only some rows; it gives once, few, many or a size class.

V: TRBV29-1; J: TRBJ2-7; size: NA; D: NA; DNA: TGCAGCGTTCGGGGACCACGCTTAGAGTCCTACGAGCAGTACTTC; CDR3: CSVRGPRLESYEQYF
V: TRBV7-9; J: TRBJ2-3; size: NA; D: TRBD2; DNA: TGTGCCAGCAGTTATGCTAGCGGGAGGACATTCGTAGATACGCAGTATTTT; CDR3: CASSYASGRTFVDTQYF
V: TRBV23-1; J: TRBJ2-3; size: NA; D: TRBD2; DNA: TGCGCCAGCAGTGAAAGGACTAGCGGGAGGGGTACGCAGTATTTT; CDR3: CASSERTSGRGTQYF
V: TRBV20-1; J: TRBJ2-1; size: NA; D: TRBD2; DNA: TGCAGTGCCTTTTTGACTAGCGGGAGTATCGATGAGCAGTTCTTC; CDR3: CSAFLTSGSIDEQFF
V: TRBV12-5; J: TRBJ2-2; size: NA; D: NA; DNA: TGTGCTAGTGGTAAAGACCTAGTAGGCGGGGAGCTGTTTTTT; CDR3: CASGKDLVGGELFF
V: TRBV29-1; J: TRBJ1-1; size: few; D: NA; DNA: TGCAGCGTTGCCATGGGGGGCGCTGAAGCTTTCTTT; CDR3: CSVAMGGAEAFF
V: TRBV18; J: TRBJ2-2; size: many; D: TRBD1; DNA: TGTGCCAGCTCACCGAGGGACAGGGGGCGCACCGGGGAGCTGTTTTTT; CDR3: CASSPRDRGRTGELFF
V: TRBV9; J: TRBJ2-7; size: NA; D: TRBD2; DNA: TGTGCCAGCAGCATGGGACTAGCGGGAAACGAGCAGTACTTC; CDR3: CASSMGLAGNEQYF
V: TRBV7-2; J: TRBJ2-1; size: NA; D: NA; DNA: TGTGCCAGCAGCCCCCGAACATGGGAAGGTCGGGTGCAGTTCTTC; CDR3: CASSPRTWEGRVQFF
V: TRBV29-1; J: TRBJ1-2; size: few; D: TRBD1; DNA: TGCAGCGTTGTAAGCAGGGGGCGATCAGCCAGCCAAGAAGCAGTTTATGGCTACACCTTC; CDR3: CSVVSRGRSASQEAVYGYTF
V: TRBV2; J: TRBJ1-5; size: few; D: TRBD1; DNA: TGTGCCAGCCAAGGGAGGACAGGGGATCAGCCCCAGCATTTT; CDR3: CASQGRTGDQPQHF
V: TRBV11-1; J: TRBJ2-1; size: NA; D: TRBD2; DNA: TGTGCCAGCAGCCCACAGCGGGGCTACAATGAGCAGTTCTTC; CDR3: CASSPQRGYNEQFF
V: TRBV10-3; J: TRBJ2-7; size: many; D: TRBD2; DNA: TGTGCCATCAGTGTCACTAGCGGACCCTCTTACGAGCAGTACTTC; CDR3: CAISVTSGPSYEQYF
V: TRBV6-5; J: TRBJ2-3; size: many; D: NA; DNA: TGTGCCAGCAGTTACTCGAAAGGGGGTGATACGCAGTATTTT; CDR3: CASSYSKGGDTQYF
V: TRBV5-1; J: TRBJ2-2; size: NA; D: NA; DNA: TGCGCCAGCAGCGCGCGGGAAACCGGGGAGCTGTTTTTT; CDR3: CASSARETGELFF
V: TRBV3-1; J: TRBJ1-2; size: few; D: NA; DNA: TGTGCCAGCAGCTCGTCAATGGAACGATATGGCTACACCTTC; CDR3: CASSSSMERYGYTF
V: TRBV4-3; J: TRBJ2-1; size: many; D: NA; DNA: TGCGCCAGCAGCCAAAGCTCACCGGGTTCCTACAATGAGCAGTTCTTC; CDR3: CASSQSSPGSYNEQFF
V: TRBV29-1; J: TRBJ2-7; size: NA; D: NA; DNA: TGCAGCGTTCAAGTAGCAGGGGATAACGAGCAGTACTTC; CDR3: CSVQVAGDNEQYF
V: TRBV24-1; J: TRBJ2-1; size: many; D: NA; DNA: TGTGCCACCAGTGACCCCCCGGCGAGCTCCTACAATGAGCAGTTCTTC; CDR3: CATSDPPASSYNEQFF
V: TRBV7-2; J: TRBJ2-3; size: few; D: NA; DNA: TGTGCCAGCAGCTTAGGCCGCAACACAGATACGCAGTATTTT; CDR3: CASSLGRNTDTQYF
V: TRBV20-1; J: TRBJ2-7; size: few; D: TRBD2; DNA: TGCAGTGCTAGGGGACTAGCGCGATCCTACGAGCAGTACTTC; CDR3: CSARGLARSYEQYF
V: TRBV6-1; J: TRBJ1-2; size: NA; D: NA; DNA: TGTGCCACACACGGGGGGGGGTCGGATGGCTACACCTTC; CDR3: CATHGGGSDGYTF
V: TRBV10-3; J: TRBJ2-7; size: NA; D: NA; DNA: TGTGCCATCAGTGGGTTCCCGGAACAGGGACTGCACGAGCAGTACTTC; CDR3: CAISGFPEQGLHEQYF
V: TRBV11-2; J: TRBJ2-2; size: few; D: NA; DNA: TGTGCCAGCAGTCCTACCGGGGAACATAAAACCGGGGAGCTGTTTTTT; CDR3: CASSPTGEHKTGELFF
V: TRBV4-3; J: TRBJ2-7; size: few; D: TRBD2; DNA: TGCGCCAGCAGCCAAAATTTTCTAGCGGGACTATACGAGCAGTACTTC; CDR3: CASSQNFLAGLYEQYF
V: TRBV10-1; J: TRBJ2-4; size: NA; D: NA; DNA: TGCGCCAGCAGTGAGTCGACTGGGAGCGTTCAGTACTTC; CDR3: CASSESTGSVQYF
V: TRBV3-1; J: TRBJ2-3; size: many; D: NA; DNA: TGTGCCAGCAGCCAACCTGAGCCGGGCTCAGGGGTGCAGTATTTT; CDR3: CASSQPEPGSGVQYF
V: TRBV7-3; J: TRBJ2-5; size: few; D: NA; DNA: TGTGCCAGCAGCTTAAACTCTGGCAGGGAAGAGACCCAGTACTTC; CDR3: CASSLNSGREETQYF
V: TRBV5-1; J: TRBJ2-5; size: many; D: TRBD2; DNA: TGCGCCAGCAGCTTGGAAGGTAGCGGGGGGGAGACCCAGTACTTC; CDR3: CASSLEGSGGETQYF
V: TRBV4-2; J: TRBJ2-1; size: NA; D: TRBD2; DNA: TGTGCCAGCACCCAACTAGCGGGGGGCCGGTATGAGCAGTTCTTC; CDR3: CASTQLAGGRYEQFF
V: TRBV4-3; J: TRBJ2-1; size: many; D: NA; DNA: TGCGCCAGCAGCCAAGGAACCCGGGACGCCGTCAATGAGCAGTTCTTC; CDR3: CASSQGTRDAVNEQFF
V: TRBV4-2; J: TRBJ1-1; size: many; D: NA; DNA: TGTGCCAGCAGCCAATCCCGCCTGATCGGCACTGAAGCTTTCTTT; CDR3: CASSQSRLIGTEAFF
V: TRBV4-2; J: TRBJ2-3; size: few; D: TRBD2; DNA: TGTGCCAGCAGCCCGCGAGCGGGGGCGGCAGATACGCAGTATTTT; CDR3: CASSPRAGAADTQYF
V: TRBV12-3/TRBV12-4; J: TRBJ1-1; size: many; D: NA; DNA: TGTGCCAGCAGTTGGAGCAGGGGTAACACTGAAGCTTTCTTT; CDR3: CASSWSRGNTEAFF
V: TRBV3-1; J: TRBJ1-5; size: many; D: NA; DNA: TGTGCCAGCTGGGCGGTTCAGCCCCAGCATTTT; CDR3: CASWAVQPQHF
V: TRBV3-1; J: TRBJ2-1; size: once; D: NA; DNA: TGTGCCAGCAGCCAAGAGGCCCCCCGGCATCCAGGGGAGCAGTTCTTC; CDR3: CASSQEAPRHPGEQFF
V: TRBV11-2; J: TRBJ2-1; size: many; D: NA; DNA: TGTGCCAGCAGTTTGGCAGGAGCCAATGAGCAGTTCTTC; CDR3: CASSLAGANEQFF
V: TRBV10-3; J: TRBJ2-2; size: many; D: TRBD1; DNA: TGTGCCATCAGTCCAATCTCGACAGGGTTCACCGGGGAGCTGTTTTTT; CDR3: CAISPISTGFTGELFF
V: TRBV29-1; J: TRBJ1-1; size: NA; D: TRBD1; DNA: TGCAGCCTTAGTGACAGGGACACTGAAGCTTTCTTT; CDR3: CSLSDRDTEAFF
V: TRBV7-6; J: TRBJ2-2; size: few; D: TRBD1; DNA: TGTGCCAGCAGCTTAGTGGGTGGCGGGCGAGCCGGGACAGAGAACACCGGGGAGCTGTTTTTT; CDR3: CASSLVGGGRAGTENTGELFF
V: TRBV12-3/TRBV12-4; J: TRBJ1-5; size: few; D: NA; DNA: TGTGCCGGGGGGTTGGGCAATCAGCCCCAGCATTTT; CDR3: CAGGLGNQPQHF
V: TRBV6-1; J: TRBJ2-3; size: many; D: TRBD2; DNA: TGTGCCAGCAGTCCCAAGCGGGAGCCCCCAGATACGCAGTATTTT; CDR3: CASSPKREPPDTQYF
V: TRBV29-1; J: TRBJ2-7; size: many; D: TRBD2; DNA: TGCAGCGTGGCTCGACTAGCGGGAGGGGAAGAGCAGTACTTC; CDR3: CSVARLAGGEEQYF
V: TRBV20-1; J: TRBJ2-1; size: NA; D: TRBD1; DNA: TGCAGTGCTAGAGACAGGGGGCTTGGCAATGAGCAGTTCTTC; CDR3: CSARDRGLGNEQFF
V: TRBV20-1; J: TRBJ2-7; size: NA; D: TRBD1; DNA: TGCAGTGCTAGAGCGCGGGACAGGGGATCCTACGAGCAGTACTTC; CDR3: CSARARDRGSYEQYF
V: TRBV3-1; J: TRBJ2-5; size: few; D: NA; DNA: TGTGCCAGCAGCCAAGGTCCCTTGCCCCCGGGTTCCCAGTACTTC; CDR3: CASSQGPLPPGSQYF
V: TRBV6-6; J: TRBJ2-5; size: many; D: NA; DNA: TGTGCCAGCAGTTACCCTCCTGTAGAGACCCAGTACTTC; CDR3: CASSYPPVETQYF
V: TRBV23-1; J: TRBJ2-5; size: NA; D: TRBD1; DNA: TGCGCCAGGGGACAGGGGTCGGAGACCCAGTACTTC; CDR3: CARGQGSETQYF
V: TRBV5-8; J: TRBJ1-2; size: few; D: NA; DNA: TGTGCCAGCAGCTTGCAGATTAACTATGGCTACACCTTC; CDR3: CASSLQINYGYTF
V: TRBV4-2; J: TRBJ2-1; size: NA; D: NA; DNA: TGTGCCAGCAGCCAAGAGAGGGGACACCACTACAATGAGCAGTTCTTC; CDR3: CASSQERGHHYNEQFF
V: TRBV6-2/TRBV6-3; J: TRBJ2-3; size: few; D: NA; DNA: TGTGCCAGCAGTCCACTGACTCTCCCGCCCCCAGATACGCAGTATTTT; CDR3: CASSPLTLPPPDTQYF
V: TRBV27; J: TRBJ2-1; size: many; D: NA; DNA: TGTGCCAGCAGTTTAATGGTTTTGAATGAGCAGTTCTTC; CDR3: CASSLMVLNEQFF
V: TRBV27; J: TRBJ2-7; size: NA; D: TRBD1; DNA: TGTGCCAGCAGTACCTGGACAGGGGGACCCTACGAGCAGTACTTC; CDR3: CASSTWTGGPYEQYF
V: TRBV20-1; J: TRBJ2-1; size: many; D: TRBD2; DNA: TGCAGTGCTAGACCACTAGCGGATTCCTACAATGAGCAGTTCTTC; CDR3: CSARPLADSYNEQFF